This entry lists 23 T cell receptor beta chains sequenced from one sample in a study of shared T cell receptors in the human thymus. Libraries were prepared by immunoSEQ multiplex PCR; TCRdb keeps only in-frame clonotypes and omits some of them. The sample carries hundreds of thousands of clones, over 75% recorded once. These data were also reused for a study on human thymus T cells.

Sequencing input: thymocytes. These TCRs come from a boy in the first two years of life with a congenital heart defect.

CDR3 nucleotide sequence: TGTGCCAGCAGCCCCGCATGGACTAGCGGGAGGGCCGCGACTACCTACGAGCAGTACTTC. Encoded protein: CASSPAWTSGRAATTYEQYF. The J gene is TRBJ2-7, the V gene TRBV14, with 15 bases matching TRBD2. The ends lost 4 bases at V and 2 bases at J; junction bases unmatched: 15. Germline V gene lookup returns CDR1 SGHDN and CDR2 FVKESK. The CDR3 has 20 residues.

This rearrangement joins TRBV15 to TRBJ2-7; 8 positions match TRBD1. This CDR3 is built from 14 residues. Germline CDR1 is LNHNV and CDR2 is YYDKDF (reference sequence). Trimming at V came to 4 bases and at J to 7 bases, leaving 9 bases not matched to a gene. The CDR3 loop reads CATSTEDRVGEQYF. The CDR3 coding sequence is TGTGCCACCAGCACAGAGGACAGGGTGGGGGAGCAGTACTTC.

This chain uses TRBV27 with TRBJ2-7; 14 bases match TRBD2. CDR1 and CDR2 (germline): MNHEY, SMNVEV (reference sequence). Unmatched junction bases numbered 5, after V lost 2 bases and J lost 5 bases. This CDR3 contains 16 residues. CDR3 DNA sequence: TGTGCCAGCAGTTTAGCGAGGACTAGCGGGAGGAACGAGCAGTACTTC. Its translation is CASSLARTSGRNEQYF.

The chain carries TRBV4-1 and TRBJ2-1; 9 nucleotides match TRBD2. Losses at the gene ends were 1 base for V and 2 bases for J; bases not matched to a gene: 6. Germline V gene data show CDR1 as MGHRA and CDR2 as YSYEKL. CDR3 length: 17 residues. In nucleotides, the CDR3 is TGCGCCAGCAGCCAAGGTCGTAGCGGGGGAACCTACAATGAGCAGTTCTTC. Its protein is CASSQGRSGGTYNEQFF.

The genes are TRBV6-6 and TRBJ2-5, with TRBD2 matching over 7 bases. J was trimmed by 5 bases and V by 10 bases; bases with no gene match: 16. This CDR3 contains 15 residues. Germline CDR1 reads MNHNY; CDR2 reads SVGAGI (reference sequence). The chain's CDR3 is CATCAPPGGGETQYF. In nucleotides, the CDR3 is TGTGCCACATGTGCTCCCCCGGGAGGAGGCGAGACCCAGTACTTC.

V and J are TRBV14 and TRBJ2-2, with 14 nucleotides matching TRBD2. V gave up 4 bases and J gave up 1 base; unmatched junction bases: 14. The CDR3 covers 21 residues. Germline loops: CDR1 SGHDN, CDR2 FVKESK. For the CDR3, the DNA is TGTGCCAGCAGCCCTCTCTCTCGACTAGCGGGAGGGTCGAAGAACACCGGGGAGCTGTTTTTT. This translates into CASSPLSRLAGGSKNTGELFF. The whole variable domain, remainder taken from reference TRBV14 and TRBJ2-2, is EAGVTQFPSHSVIEKGQTVTLRCDPISGHDNLYWYRRVMGKEIKFLLHFVKESKQDESGMPNNRFLAERTGGTYSTLKVQPAELEDSGVYFCASSPLSRLAGGSKNTGELFFGEGSRLTVL.

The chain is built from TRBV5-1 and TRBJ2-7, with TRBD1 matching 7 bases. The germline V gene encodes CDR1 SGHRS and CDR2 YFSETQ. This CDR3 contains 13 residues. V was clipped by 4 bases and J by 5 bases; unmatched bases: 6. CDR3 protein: CASSVTGSDEQYF. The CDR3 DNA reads TGCGCCAGCAGCGTGACAGGGTCCGACGAGCAGTACTTC.

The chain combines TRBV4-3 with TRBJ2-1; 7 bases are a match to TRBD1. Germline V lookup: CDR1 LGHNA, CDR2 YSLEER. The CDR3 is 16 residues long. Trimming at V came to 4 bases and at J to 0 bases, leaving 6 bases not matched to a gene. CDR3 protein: CASSPGTDRSYNEQFF. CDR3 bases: TGCGCCAGCAGCCCTGGGACAGACCGCTCCTACAATGAGCAGTTCTTC.

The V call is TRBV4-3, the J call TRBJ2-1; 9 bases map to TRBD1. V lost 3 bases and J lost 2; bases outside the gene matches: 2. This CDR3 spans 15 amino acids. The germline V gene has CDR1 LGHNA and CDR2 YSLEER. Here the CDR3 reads CASSHGTGPYNEQFF. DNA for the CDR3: TGCGCCAGCAGCCACGGGACAGGGCCCTACAATGAGCAGTTCTTC.

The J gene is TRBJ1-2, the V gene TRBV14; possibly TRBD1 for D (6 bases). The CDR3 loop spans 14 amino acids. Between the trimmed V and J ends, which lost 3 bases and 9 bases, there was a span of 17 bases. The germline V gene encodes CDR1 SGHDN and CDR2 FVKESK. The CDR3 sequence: CASSHRPGGARYTF. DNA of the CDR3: TGTGCCAGCAGCCATCGCCCCGGGGGGGCGCGCTACACCTTC.

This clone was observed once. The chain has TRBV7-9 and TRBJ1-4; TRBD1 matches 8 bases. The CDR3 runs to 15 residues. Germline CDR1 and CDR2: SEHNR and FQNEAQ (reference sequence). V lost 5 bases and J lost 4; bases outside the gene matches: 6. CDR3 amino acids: CASSRYRGDNEKLFF. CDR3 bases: TGTGCCAGCAGCCGCTACAGGGGGGATAATGAAAAACTGTTTTTT. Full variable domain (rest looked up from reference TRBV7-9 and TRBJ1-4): DTGVSQNPRHKITKRGQNVTFRCDPISEHNRLYWYRQTLGQGPEFLTYFQNEAQLEKSRLLSDRFSAERPKGSFSTLEIQRTEQGDSAMYLCASSRYRGDNEKLFFGSGTQLSVL.

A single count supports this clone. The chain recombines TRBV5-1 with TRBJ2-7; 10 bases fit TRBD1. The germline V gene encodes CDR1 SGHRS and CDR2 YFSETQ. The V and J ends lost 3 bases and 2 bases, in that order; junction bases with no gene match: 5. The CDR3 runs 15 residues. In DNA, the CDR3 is TGCGCCAGCAGCTCGCCCGGGACAGGGGCCTACGAGCAGTACTTC. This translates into CASSSPGTGAYEQYF.

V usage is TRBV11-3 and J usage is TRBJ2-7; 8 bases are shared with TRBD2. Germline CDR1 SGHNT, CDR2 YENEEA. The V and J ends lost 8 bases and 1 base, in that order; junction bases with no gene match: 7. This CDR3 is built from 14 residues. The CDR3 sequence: CASSGGEGSYEQYF. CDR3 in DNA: TGTGCCAGCTCGGGGGGGGAGGGATCCTACGAGCAGTACTTC.

The DNA of the CDR3 is TGTGCCAGCAGCTTGAGTTGGACAGATAGCACAGATACGCAGTATTTT. This encodes CASSLSWTDSTDTQYF. The J gene is TRBJ2-3, the V gene TRBV5-6, with a tentative D call TRBD1 (6 bases). Looked up from germline, CDR1 is SGHDT and CDR2 is YYEEEE. The CDR3 contains 16 residues. V was cut by 1 base and J by 0 bases, with 12 bases left in between.

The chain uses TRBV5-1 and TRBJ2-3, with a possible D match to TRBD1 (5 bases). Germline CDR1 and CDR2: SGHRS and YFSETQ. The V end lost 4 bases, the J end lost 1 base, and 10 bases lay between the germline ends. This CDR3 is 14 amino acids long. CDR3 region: CASSPRVGTDTQYF. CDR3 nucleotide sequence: TGCGCCAGCAGCCCCAGGGTGGGCACAGATACGCAGTATTTT.

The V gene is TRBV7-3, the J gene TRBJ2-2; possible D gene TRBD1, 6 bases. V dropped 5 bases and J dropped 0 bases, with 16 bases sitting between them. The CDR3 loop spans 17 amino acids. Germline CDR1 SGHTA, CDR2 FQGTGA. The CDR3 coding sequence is TGTGCCAGCAGCCCTAAATACAGGGAGTCGAACACCGGGGAGCTGTTTTTT. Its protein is CASSPKYRESNTGELFF.

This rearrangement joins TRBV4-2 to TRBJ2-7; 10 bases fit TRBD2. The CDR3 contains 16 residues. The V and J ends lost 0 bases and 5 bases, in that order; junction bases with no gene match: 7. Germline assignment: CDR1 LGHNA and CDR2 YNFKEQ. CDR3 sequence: CASSQDIAGGFHEQYF. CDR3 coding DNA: TGTGCCAGCAGCCAAGACATAGCGGGAGGATTCCACGAGCAGTACTTC.

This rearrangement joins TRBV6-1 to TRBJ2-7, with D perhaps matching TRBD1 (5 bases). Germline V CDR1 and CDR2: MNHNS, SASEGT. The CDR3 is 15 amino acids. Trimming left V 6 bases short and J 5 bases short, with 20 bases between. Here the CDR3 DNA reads TGTGCCAGCAGCGCCGCCCCCCTGGGGCACAACGAGCAGTACTTC. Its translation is CASSAAPLGHNEQYF.

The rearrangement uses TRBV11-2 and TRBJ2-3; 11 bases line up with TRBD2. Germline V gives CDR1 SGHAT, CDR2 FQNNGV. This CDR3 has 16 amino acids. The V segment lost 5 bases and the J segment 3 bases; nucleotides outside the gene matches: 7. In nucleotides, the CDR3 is TGTGCCAGCAGCCCGTTAGCGGGAGGGAGGACAGATACGCAGTATTTT. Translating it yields CASSPLAGGRTDTQYF.

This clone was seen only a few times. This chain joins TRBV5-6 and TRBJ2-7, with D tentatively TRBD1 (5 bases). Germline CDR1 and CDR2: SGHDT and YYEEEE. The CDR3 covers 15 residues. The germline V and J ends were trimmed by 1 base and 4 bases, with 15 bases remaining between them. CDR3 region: CASSLRQGDRYEQYF. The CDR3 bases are TGTGCCAGCAGCTTGCGGCAGGGCGATCGATACGAGCAGTACTTC.

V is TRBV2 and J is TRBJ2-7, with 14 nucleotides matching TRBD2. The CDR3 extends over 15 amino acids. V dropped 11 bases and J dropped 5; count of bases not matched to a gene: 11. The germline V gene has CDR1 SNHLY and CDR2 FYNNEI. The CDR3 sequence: CAVAGTSGRNDEQYF. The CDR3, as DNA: TGTGCCGTAGCTGGGACTAGCGGGAGAAACGACGAGCAGTACTTC.

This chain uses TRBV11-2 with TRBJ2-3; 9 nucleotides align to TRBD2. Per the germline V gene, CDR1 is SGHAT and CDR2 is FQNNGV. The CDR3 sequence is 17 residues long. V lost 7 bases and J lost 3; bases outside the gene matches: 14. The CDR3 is CASTSRGSGSITDTQYF. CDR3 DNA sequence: TGTGCCAGCACGTCTAGGGGTAGCGGGAGTATTACAGATACGCAGTATTTT. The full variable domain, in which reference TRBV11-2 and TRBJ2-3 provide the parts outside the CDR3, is EAGVAQSPRYKIIEKRQSVAFWCNPISGHATLYWYQQILGQGPKLLIQFQNNGVVDDSQLPKDRFSAERLKGVDSTLKIQPAKLEDSAVYLCASTSRGSGSITDTQYFGPGTRLTVL.

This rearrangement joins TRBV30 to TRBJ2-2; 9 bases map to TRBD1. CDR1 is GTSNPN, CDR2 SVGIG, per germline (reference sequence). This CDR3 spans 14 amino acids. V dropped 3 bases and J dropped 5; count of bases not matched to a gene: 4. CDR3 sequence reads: CAWSDRGVTGELFF. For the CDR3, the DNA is TGTGCCTGGAGCGACAGGGGGGTTACCGGGGAGCTGTTTTTT.